This T cell receptor beta chain was retrieved from a study of T cell repertoires in cytomegalovirus infection. Each CDR3 protein is one row after TCRdb ran MiXCR on the reads. The data hold 350,000 to 450,000 distinct CDR3 sequences, with less than 20% observed a single time. Notes on this clonotype: Its antigen is as yet unknown. Germline and junction disagree at one end, which may indicate a read error.

The CDR3 covers 12 residues. The V gene's germline CDR1 is LNHDA and CDR2 SQIVND (reference sequence). Regarding the study as a whole: Pooled public TCR beta family frequency picked out CMV carriers with the relevant HLA. CMV-specific TCR beta clonotypes restricted by HLA-C dominated the ex vivo response.

The rearrangement uses TRBV19 and TRBJ2-1; D is possibly TRBD1 (5 bases). Sample: PBMCs. This sequence originates from a human donor in good health (CMV status not recorded). Some clones in this sample may be carry-over from other donors' samples. CDR3 loop: CTSSLLGAAQFF. In nucleotides, the CDR3 is TGTACCAGTAGTCTCCTAGGGGCAGCCCAGTTCTTC.